This T cell receptor beta chain was sequenced for a study of vaccination effects on CD4 cells after COVID-19. On the study more broadly: After the second dose, samples were taken at median day 72. General study findings and limits: Clones induced by infection and by vaccine showed marked clonal contraction late after vaccination.

Note on this clone: Its antigen is unknown.

Before any sequencing was done, the ViraFEST assay used viral peptide pools to expand antigen-specific CD4+ T cells. Subsequent to roughly 9 days of culture, CD4+ T cells were isolated. Vaccination of participants consisted of two doses of either the BNT162b2 or mRNA-1273 vaccine. Wells each received two million PBMC, cultured with around 10 IU/ml IL-2 and about 10 ug/ml peptides. In germline, CDR1 is MDHEN, CDR2 SYDVKM. This CDR3 is 13 amino acids long. V gave up 2 bases and J gave up 2 bases, with 6 bases separating them. Assay used: immunoSEQ multiplex PCR; TCRdb lists only in-frame clones, some missing. The data contain 15,000 to 20,000 clones, 70% to 80% of them seen just once; the ten biggest clones take up 15% to 20%.

This chain uses TRBV28 with TRBJ1-2; D remains ambiguous. This receptor was taken from a human donor who received a COVID-19 vaccine. Sequenced material: CD4+ T cells from PBMCs cultured with HCoV-NL63 spike peptides, taken after COVID-19 vaccination. The CDR3 loop is CASSLRPNYGYTF. The CDR3 nucleotides read TGTGCCAGCAGTTTAAGACCGAACTATGGCTACACCTTC.